The 6 T cell receptor beta chains below all came from one sample that was sequenced in a study of blood T cell repertoires in COVID-19. Sequencing used immunoSEQ multiplex PCR; TCRdb keeps in-frame clones, though not all of them. The profile shows 100,000 to 110,000 clones, approximately 90% of them singletons. The specimen was peripheral blood. The origin of the receptors is a man aged 50 or older with active COVID-19.

The rearrangement uses TRBV28 and TRBJ1-1, with D tentatively TRBD1 (6 bases). Germline V gene data show CDR1 as MDHEN and CDR2 as SYDVKM. This CDR3 is 12 amino acids long. Trimming took off 10 bases at V and 5 bases at J, with 14 bases between the two ends. In DNA form, the CDR3 reads TGTGCCATAATACAGGGTAAGACTGAAGCTTTCTTT. Residues: CAIIQGKTEAFF.

The chain uses TRBV6-2 or TRBV6-3 and TRBJ1-5, with unresolved D. Germline V lookup: CDR1 MNHEY, CDR2 SVGEGT. V was shortened by 2 bases and J by 0 bases, with 11 bases between the two germline ends. The CDR3 has 16 residues. CDR3 sequence: CASSYQAGYSNQPQHF. The CDR3 region has the DNA TGTGCCAGCAGTTACCAGGCGGGCTATAGCAATCAGCCCCAGCATTTT.

J is TRBJ2-2 and V is TRBV7-2; D may be TRBD2 (5 bases). Germline V lookup: CDR1 SGHTA, CDR2 FQGNSA. Between the trimmed V and J ends, which lost 5 bases and 2 bases, there was a span of 6 bases. This CDR3 contains 13 residues. This CDR3 reads CASSRLNTGELFF. The CDR3 bases are TGTGCCAGCAGCCGACTAAACACCGGGGAGCTGTTTTTT.

This clone was seen just once. V and J are TRBV11-3 and TRBJ2-1, with D unclear. Germline CDR1 and CDR2: SGHNT and YENEEA. Between the trimmed V and J ends, which lost 1 base and 3 bases, there was a span of 13 bases. CDR3 length: 16 residues. This chain's CDR3 is CASSLVESPYYNEQFF. Here the CDR3 DNA reads TGTGCCAGCAGCTTAGTAGAGTCTCCATACTACAATGAGCAGTTCTTC.

This rearrangement joins TRBV2 to TRBJ1-6; D gene unclear. CDR1 is SNHLY, CDR2 FYNNEI, per germline. CDR3 size: 13 residues. The germline V and J ends were trimmed by 5 bases and 11 bases, with 13 bases remaining between them. CDR3 coding DNA: TGTGCCAGCAGTCGGACTGCGGGTGCACCCCTCCACTTT. Amino acid sequence: CASSRTAGAPLHF.

The chain employs TRBV29-1 and TRBJ1-2; D remains unclear. V was shortened by 0 bases and J by 5 bases, with 7 bases between the two germline ends. This CDR3 region has 12 residues. The germline V gene encodes CDR1 SQVTM and CDR2 ANQGSEA. CDR3 sequence (DNA): TGCAGCGTTGAAGATCTTCTATATGGCTACACCTTC. Translating it yields CSVEDLLYGYTF.